A selection of T cell receptor beta chains follows, all from one sample in a study of shared T cell receptors in the human thymus. Sequenced by immunoSEQ multiplex PCR; TCRdb stores in-frame clones only, minus some. The table shows roughly 500,000 clones, with approximately 80% occurring only once. These data are also associated with another study on human thymus T cells.

Input material: thymocytes. These receptors were collected from a boy under two years old with a congenital heart defect. Each CDR3 is given with its conserved first and last residue.

TRBV4-2	TRBJ2-7	CASSQLSNREIHEQYF
TRBV7-9	TRBJ2-7	CASSLGGLPPSEQYF
TRBV19	TRBJ1-5	CASSPTQGHSNQPQHF
TRBV4-1	TRBJ1-5	CASSQITASNQPQHF
TRBV15	TRBJ2-1	CATSSSGGRYNEQFF
TRBV6-1	TRBJ1-2	CAKRAGDPPNYGYTF
TRBV20-1	TRBJ1-1	CSARGGTEAFF
TRBV7-6	TRBJ2-7	CASSGGGAGVGLYEQYF
TRBV28	TRBJ1-5	CASSSRRGPTSYSNQPQHF
TRBV29-1	TRBJ2-2	CSAQTGKPNTGELFF
TRBV2	TRBJ2-1	CASRDTQRWGQGDNEQFF
TRBV7-9	TRBJ1-5	CASSLGHPYQPQHF
TRBV27	TRBJ1-1	CASSLSRGRDWNTEAFF
TRBV5-6	TRBJ1-5	CASSRGTGGRFNQPQHF
TRBV6-1	TRBJ2-1	CASSEAGGRYNEQFF
TRBV5-6	TRBJ2-1	CASSGRGAGNEQFF
TRBV5-1	TRBJ2-5	CASSFHTSGRAEETQYF
TRBV2	TRBJ2-7	CASSEHPAGLAGAWYEQYF
TRBV4-3	TRBJ2-1	CASSQNGGARDNEQFF
TRBV25-1	TRBJ2-5	CASSTPGQGKQETQYF
TRBV14	TRBJ2-7	CASSRAAIAGSYEQYF
TRBV27	TRBJ1-2	CASSLSAGPRYGYTF
TRBV7-9	TRBJ2-5	CASSRGLAGTGETQYF
TRBV6-1	TRBJ2-3	CASSERDRVWERTDTQYF
TRBV7-3	TRBJ2-1	CASSLGLAGNNEQFF
TRBV19	TRBJ2-7	CASSNYTGYYEQYF
TRBV19	TRBJ1-1	CASSDDREEAFF
TRBV13	TRBJ2-1	CASSSHGQGEQFF
TRBV27	TRBJ1-4	CASSPGTGTTNEKLFF
TRBV5-6	TRBJ1-1	CASSLASRGSYTEAFF
TRBV4-1	TRBJ2-2	CASSQDPRALAGAGTGELFF
TRBV28	TRBJ2-5	CASSLLPKETQYF
TRBV6-1	TRBJ2-3	CATSAGGPGDTQYF
TRBV7-3	TRBJ1-2	CASSSQFRDRENYGYTF
TRBV4-3	TRBJ2-3	CASSQDRETLTDTQYF